Below are 14 T cell receptor beta chains sequenced from a single sample in a study of blood T cell repertoires in COVID-19. Profiled with immunoSEQ multiplex PCR; TCRdb holds only in-frame clones, not every one. The profile shows roughly 34,000 clones, roughly nine tenths of them singletons. Sequenced input: peripheral blood. These receptors were obtained from a woman aged 80 or older with active or convalescent COVID-19.

The chain couples TRBV28 to TRBJ1-4, with a possible D match to TRBD1 (5 bases). Germline CDR1 is MDHEN and CDR2 is SYDVKM. The CDR3 consists of 17 residues. The ends were cut back, 3 bases at V and 7 bases at J, with 21 bases in the middle. CDR3 region: CASSLYTGTRGIEKLFF. CDR3 DNA: TGTGCCAGCAGTTTGTATACGGGGACGCGGGGAATTGAAAAACTGTTTTTT.

The genes are TRBV14 and TRBJ1-3, with unresolved D. The V and J ends lost 0 bases and 0 bases respectively, with 6 bases between them. The CDR3 spans 15 residues. Germline CDR1 reads SGHDN; CDR2 reads FVKESK. CDR3 DNA: TGTGCCAGCAGCCAAGAGTTCATCTCTGGAAACACCATATATTTT. Translated: CASSQEFISGNTIYF.

The J gene is TRBJ1-6, the V gene TRBV6-5; 10 positions agree with TRBD1. This CDR3 is built from 15 residues. Trimming took 5 bases from V and 7 from J; bases not matched to a gene: 5. The germline V gene encodes CDR1 MNHEY and CDR2 SVGAGI. This chain's CDR3 is CASSPTGGKNSPLHF. The CDR3 DNA reads TGTGCCAGCAGTCCGACAGGGGGCAAAAATTCACCCCTCCACTTT.

V and J are TRBV30 and TRBJ1-5; D uncertain. Germline CDR1 and CDR2: GTSNPN and SVGIG (reference sequence). V lost 3 bases and J 5 bases, leaving 14 bases between the germline ends. The CDR3 spans 14 residues. The CDR3 loop is CAWSASRSDQPQHF. CDR3 DNA sequence: TGTGCCTGGAGCGCTTCCCGGTCCGATCAGCCCCAGCATTTT. Variable domain in full (rest from reference TRBV30 and TRBJ1-5): SQTIHQWPATLVQPVGSPLSLECTVEGTSNPNLYWYRQAAGRGLQLLFYSVGIGQISSEVPQNLSASRPQDRQFILSSKKLLLSDSGFYLCAWSASRSDQPQHFGDGTRLSIL.

This clone has a single count. This sequence joins TRBV3-1 (or the pseudogene TRBV3-2) and TRBJ1-1; 7 bases are a match to TRBD1. This CDR3 has 12 amino acids. The germline V gene encodes CDR1 LGHDT and CDR2 YNNKEL (reference sequence). After removal of 6 bases from V and 10 bases from J, the junction contained 8 bases not matched to a gene. CDR3 sequence: CASRRQGRGAFF. The CDR3 DNA reads TGTGCCAGCAGGCGACAGGGACGGGGAGCTTTCTTT.

This clone was picked up one time. The gene calls are TRBV5-1 and TRBJ2-1; 8 nucleotides agree with TRBD1. V shed 0 bases and J 4 bases; nucleotides not matched to a gene: 3. Germline V CDR1 and CDR2: SGHRS, YFSETQ. This CDR3 is built from 15 residues. CDR3 in amino acids: CASSLGGTGYNEQFF. The CDR3 DNA sequence: TGCGCCAGCAGCTTGGGTGGGACAGGATACAATGAGCAGTTCTTC.

This sequence joins TRBV27 and TRBJ1-1, with 10 nucleotides matching TRBD1. The junction had 7 bases not matched to a gene; V was cut back by 2 bases and J by 10 bases. This CDR3 has 14 amino acids. Germline CDR1 reads MNHEY; CDR2 reads SMNVEV (reference sequence). The CDR3 bases are TGTGCCAGCAGTTTAGACAGGGGGCGCATGGTAGCTTTCTTT. Protein product: CASSLDRGRMVAFF.

J is TRBJ2-3 and V is TRBV5-1; D is undetermined. Germline V lookup: CDR1 SGHRS, CDR2 YFSETQ. The CDR3 length is 14 residues. V was clipped by 0 bases and J by 5 bases, with 10 bases between them. This CDR3 reads CASSLAWAGDTQYF. CDR3 bases: TGCGCCAGCAGCTTGGCCTGGGCAGGAGATACGCAGTATTTT.

The sample holds one count of this clone. This chain links TRBV21-1 with TRBJ1-2. TRBV21-1 is labeled a pseudogene. This CDR3 comprises 17 residues. CDR3 amino acids: CASSKGGDRGGNYGYTF. DNA for the CDR3: TGTGCCAGCAGCAAAGGAGGGGATAGGGGGGGCAACTATGGCTACACCTTC.

The chain employs TRBV6-1 and TRBJ1-2; TRBD1 might be the D (6 bases). The V gene lost 3 bases and the J gene lost 2 bases, with 7 bases spanning the gap. Germline CDR1 and CDR2: MNHNS and SASEGT. The CDR3 is made up of 13 amino acids. DNA of the CDR3: TGTGCCAGCAGTGACACAGGGAACTATGGCTACACCTTC. It specifies CASSDTGNYGYTF.

This CDR3 is CASSRDRGWNEQFF. CDR3 DNA sequence: TGCGCCAGCAGCCGGGACAGGGGGTGGAATGAGCAGTTCTTC. The chain couples TRBV5-1 to TRBJ2-1, with 11 nucleotides matching TRBD1. This CDR3 has 14 amino acids. Germline V gene lookup returns CDR1 SGHRS and CDR2 YFSETQ. With 4 bases clipped from V and 7 bases from J, the junction kept 4 bases outside the gene matches.

This clone came up a few times. The rearrangement uses TRBV7-2 and TRBJ1-1; a weak D match, TRBD1 (5 bases). Germline V CDR1 and CDR2: SGHTA, FQGNSA. Trimming pared 1 base from V and 3 bases from J, leaving 21 bases between. The CDR3 loop spans 18 amino acids. CDR3 amino acids: CASSLVWYGGRFDTEAFF. DNA of the CDR3: TGTGCCAGCAGCTTAGTGTGGTACGGGGGTCGGTTCGACACTGAAGCTTTCTTT.

The chain's CDR3 is CASSVDPDRGQGYTF. The CDR3 coding sequence is TGTGCCAGCAGCGTAGATCCCGACAGGGGGCAAGGCTACACCTTC. V gene TRBV9 combines with J gene TRBJ1-2; TRBD1 matches at 10 bases. The CDR3 runs to 15 residues. J lost 8 bases, V lost 0 bases, and 7 bases had no gene match. Germline CDR1 SGDLS, CDR2 YYNGEE.

V is TRBV28 and J is TRBJ1-4; 7 bases match TRBD1. V shed 2 bases and J 8 bases; nucleotides not matched to a gene: 5. The CDR3 consists of 14 residues. Germline CDR1 MDHEN, CDR2 SYDVKM. CDR3 protein: CASSLRGGREKLFF. In DNA form, the CDR3 reads TGTGCCAGCAGTTTACGAGGGGGCCGGGAAAAACTGTTTTTT.